The 26 T cell receptor beta chains below come from one sample, sequenced in a study of T cell responses to AZD1222 COVID-19 vaccine. Using immunoSEQ multiplex PCR, the repertoire was profiled, and TCRdb retains in-frame clones only, with some absent. The table lists 130,000 to 150,000 clones, 80% to 95% of them singletons. Source: peripheral blood, taken on day 0 of AZD1222 vaccination. Every receptor here comes from an adult in good health.

V is TRBV2 and J is TRBJ1-4, with 8 bases fitting TRBD1. The J segment lost 7 bases and the V segment lost 6 bases, leaving 13 bases of the junction unmatched. There are 16 residues in the CDR3. CDR1 is SNHLY and CDR2 is FYNNEI in the germline V gene. In DNA, the CDR3 is TGTGCCAGCAGGAAGTTATCCCCGGGACAGGCTGAAAAACTGTTTTTT. Its protein is CASRKLSPGQAEKLFF.

This chain uses TRBV4-2 with TRBJ2-7; 9 bases are shared with TRBD2. V lost 2 bases to trimming and J lost 6 bases; unmatched junction nucleotides: 8. The CDR3 contains 15 residues. Germline V gene lookup returns CDR1 LGHNA and CDR2 YNFKEQ. The CDR3 protein is CASSQLAGYGREQYF. The DNA for the CDR3 is TGTGCCAGCAGCCAACTAGCGGGATATGGTCGCGAGCAGTACTTC.

Here the CDR3 DNA reads TGTGCCACCAGTGATCCCCGGGGACTAGCGGGTCAAGAGACCCAGTACTTC. Translating gives CATSDPRGLAGQETQYF. J is TRBJ2-5 and V is TRBV24-1, with TRBD2 identical over 12 bases. V lost 3 bases to trimming and J lost 2 bases; unmatched junction nucleotides: 6. The CDR3 runs 17 residues. In germline, CDR1 is KGHDR, CDR2 SFDVKD.

This clone is a singleton in its sample. The J gene is TRBJ2-1, the V gene TRBV9; 8 bases match TRBD1. CDR1 and CDR2 (germline): SGDLS, YYNGEE. V shed 0 bases, J shed 2 bases, and the junction held 4 bases outside the gene matches. The length of the CDR3 is 16 residues. CDR3 loop: CASSVDETGAYNEQFF. DNA for the CDR3: TGTGCCAGCAGCGTAGACGAGACAGGGGCCTACAATGAGCAGTTCTTC.

V usage is TRBV5-1 and J usage is TRBJ2-2, with TRBD1 matching over 7 bases. Germline values: CDR1 SGHRS, CDR2 YFSETQ. This CDR3 comprises 15 residues. V was clipped by 5 bases and J by 3 bases; unmatched bases: 7. CDR3 coding DNA: TGCGCCAGCAGACCAAGACAGGGAGACACCGGGGAGCTGTTTTTT. Translating gives CASRPRQGDTGELFF.

The chain combines TRBV5-1 with TRBJ2-3; 14 nucleotides align to TRBD2. The trim removed 3 bases at V and 4 bases at J, leaving 4 bases unmatched. The germline V gene has CDR1 SGHRS and CDR2 YFSETQ. The CDR3 is 16 residues long. CDR3 residues: CASSSGLAGAADTQYF. The CDR3, as DNA: TGCGCCAGCAGCTCGGGACTAGCGGGAGCGGCAGATACGCAGTATTTT. The entire variable domain, with the rest obtained from reference TRBV5-1 and TRBJ2-3, is as follows: KAGVTQTPRYLIKTRGQQVTLSCSPISGHRSVSWYQQTPGQGLQFLFEYFSETQRNKGNFPGRFSGRQFSNSRSEMNVSTLELGDSALYLCASSSGLAGAADTQYFGPGTRLTVL.

The chain recombines TRBV30 with TRBJ2-7, with 10 bases aligning to TRBD2. From germline, CDR1 is GTSNPN and CDR2 SVGIG (reference sequence). With V trimmed by 2 bases and J by 7 bases, 23 bases remained unmatched. CDR3 size: 19 residues. The CDR3 region has the DNA TGTGCCTGGAGTTTCCGACCCGAAGCGCTAGCGGGAGTCCGGAGAGAGCAGTACTTC. Protein product: CAWSFRPEALAGVRREQYF.

To note about this clone: Germline is not matched at one junction end, which may reflect a read error. The V and J genes are TRBV27 and TRBJ2-7, with D maybe TRBD2 (5 bases). CDR1 is MNHEY and CDR2 is SMNVEV in the germline V gene (reference sequence). The length of the CDR3 is 14 residues. The CDR3 sequence is CASSLYRGSYAQYF. The DNA of the CDR3 is TGTGCCAGCAGTTTATATCGGGGATCCTACGCGCAGTACTTC.

V gene TRBV14 combines with J gene TRBJ2-1; 10 bases are a match to TRBD1. J was trimmed by 2 bases and V by 8 bases; bases with no gene match: 3. In germline, CDR1 is SGHDN, CDR2 FVKESK. The CDR3 is made up of 14 amino acids. The CDR3 sequence is CASQGTGAYNEQFF. As DNA, the CDR3 is TGTGCCAGCCAGGGGACAGGGGCCTACAATGAGCAGTTCTTC.

The chain combines TRBV9 with TRBJ1-3; tentative D call: TRBD1 (6 bases). The germline V and J ends were trimmed by 4 bases and 4 bases, with 12 bases remaining between them. The CDR3 runs 14 residues. Germline CDR1 is SGDLS and CDR2 is YYNGEE. The CDR3 DNA is TGTGCCAGCAGCCTTACAGGGACGGGAAACACCATATATTTT. It translates to CASSLTGTGNTIYF.

This chain uses TRBV4-1 with TRBJ1-1; D remains unclear. Germline-derived CDR1 and CDR2 are MGHRA and YSYEKL. This CDR3 contains 13 residues. The V gene lost 3 bases and the J gene lost 3 bases, with 8 bases spanning the gap. CDR3 DNA: TGCGCCAGCAGCCAGGGGTGGGACACTGAAGCTTTCTTT. Protein: CASSQGWDTEAFF.

The chain joins TRBV9 to TRBJ1-2, with 10 bases matching TRBD1. CDR3 length: 16 residues. Germline CDR1 is SGDLS and CDR2 is YYNGEE. J gave up 8 bases and V 3 bases, and 13 bases lay outside the gene matches. CDR3 in amino acids: CASSARPGTGAGGYTF. CDR3 in DNA: TGTGCCAGCAGCGCCCGTCCCGGGACAGGGGCGGGGGGCTACACCTTC.

The CDR3 loop is CASSPDGGRIKDTQYF. The CDR3 coding sequence is TGCGCCAGCAGCCCGGATGGCGGGAGAATCAAAGATACGCAGTATTTT. The rearrangement uses TRBV5-1 and TRBJ2-3, with 7 bases aligning to TRBD2. Germline CDR1 SGHRS, CDR2 YFSETQ. J was trimmed by 5 bases and V by 4 bases; bases with no gene match: 13. The CDR3 runs to 16 residues.

This clone was seen once. V is TRBV6-2 or TRBV6-3 and J is TRBJ1-1; tentatively, D is TRBD1 (6 bases). CDR3 length: 15 amino acids. The V gene's germline CDR1 is MNHEY and CDR2 SVGEGT. With 4 bases removed from V and 1 base from J, the gap between germline ends came to 13 bases. The CDR3 here is CASSSFGQTNTEAFF. The CDR3, as DNA: TGTGCCAGCAGTTCCTTCGGACAGACGAACACTGAAGCTTTCTTT.

This rearrangement joins TRBV5-5 to TRBJ2-3; 7 bases map to TRBD2. J lost 3 bases, V lost 3 bases, and 13 bases had no gene match. CDR1 SGHKS and CDR2 YYEKEE come from the germline V gene (reference sequence). This CDR3 spans 17 amino acids. The CDR3 DNA reads TGTGCCAGCAGCTCCCGTAGAAGGCGGGAGATGACAGATACGCAGTATTTT. This sequence encodes CASSSRRRREMTDTQYF.

This rearrangement joins TRBV27 to TRBJ2-1; D is uncertain. The CDR3 loop spans 12 amino acids. V was trimmed by 6 bases and J by 3 bases, leaving 6 bases between them. Germline V lookup: CDR1 MNHEY, CDR2 SMNVEV (reference sequence). CDR3 sequence (DNA): TGTGCCAGCAGAGGGTACTACAATGAGCAGTTCTTC. The encoded protein is CASRGYYNEQFF.

The chain joins TRBV6-5 to TRBJ2-7; 7 bases are shared with TRBD2. This CDR3 is built from 14 residues. V gave up 6 bases and J gave up 6 bases; unmatched junction bases: 11. Per germline, CDR1 MNHEY and CDR2 SVGAGI. The CDR3 spells CASSPREEVGEQYF. The CDR3 nucleotides are TGTGCCAGCAGCCCCCGGGAGGAAGTGGGCGAGCAGTACTTC.

This chain joins TRBV5-1 and TRBJ2-2; D unresolved. The V gene's germline CDR1 is SGHRS and CDR2 YFSETQ. V shed 0 bases and J shed 7 bases, with 10 bases lying between them. This CDR3 contains 14 residues. The CDR3 DNA is TGCGCCAGCAGCTTGGGGACCCAAGGCGGGGAGCTGTTTTTT. Its protein is CASSLGTQGGELFF.

V gene TRBV27 combines with J gene TRBJ1-2; 8 bases line up with TRBD1. CDR1 and CDR2 (germline): MNHEY, SMNVEV (reference sequence). This CDR3 has 16 residues. The ends lost 2 bases at V and 2 bases at J; junction bases unmatched: 7. The DNA for the CDR3 is TGTGCCAGCAGTTTAGCAGGGGGCGACCGGAACTATGGCTACACCTTC. Protein sequence: CASSLAGGDRNYGYTF.

This clone was found once. The chain couples TRBV27 to TRBJ2-1; TRBD2 aligns across 10 bases. V was clipped by 7 bases and J by 10 bases; unmatched bases: 7. This CDR3 has 13 amino acids. Germline V gene data show CDR1 as MNHEY and CDR2 as SMNVEV (reference sequence). Here the CDR3 DNA reads TGTGCCAGCAAAAAGATAGCGGGAGGAGAGCAGTTCTTC. This encodes CASKKIAGGEQFF.

CDR3 protein: CATSRDLAGWAYEQYF. In nucleotides, the CDR3 is TGTGCCACCAGCAGAGACCTAGCGGGTTGGGCCTACGAGCAGTACTTC. V usage is TRBV15 and J usage is TRBJ2-7; 8 positions agree with TRBD2. V lost 0 bases to trimming and J lost 2 bases; unmatched junction nucleotides: 6. The V gene's germline CDR1 is LNHNV and CDR2 YYDKDF (reference sequence). CDR3 length: 16 residues.

This rearrangement joins TRBV5-1 to TRBJ2-5; D might be TRBD2 (6 bases). Trimming removed 0 bases at V and 3 bases at J, with 12 bases between. CDR3 size: 15 residues. Germline V lookup: CDR1 SGHRS, CDR2 YFSETQ. The CDR3 region has the DNA TGCGCCAGCAGCTTGGCAGGGCGCGGGGAAGAGACCCAGTACTTC. Its translation: CASSLAGRGEETQYF.

The chain carries TRBV28 and TRBJ2-7, with D tentatively TRBD1 or TRBD2 (5 bases each). There are 12 residues in the CDR3. The germline CDR1 and CDR2 sequences are MDHEN and SYDVKM. V shed 8 bases and J shed 1 base, with 9 bases lying between them. Here the CDR3 DNA reads TGTGCCAGCCAGGGACCGTCCTACGAGCAGTACTTC. It encodes CASQGPSYEQYF. Full variable domain (missing parts from reference TRBV28 and TRBJ2-7): DVKVTQSSRYLVKRTGEKVFLECVQDMDHENMFWYRQDPGLGLRLIYFSYDVKMKEKGDIPEGYSVSREKKERFSLILESASTNQTSMYLCASQGPSYEQYFGPGTRLTVT.

The CDR3: CSAAGDGEQYF. The CDR3 nucleotides read TGCAGTGCTGCGGGAGACGGCGAGCAGTACTTC. The rearrangement joins TRBV20-1 to TRBJ2-7; 7 bases map to TRBD2. V shed 5 bases and J 6 bases; nucleotides not matched to a gene: 4. This CDR3 region has 11 residues. CDR1 and CDR2 from the germline V gene are DFQATT and SNEGSKA (reference sequence).

V gene TRBV19 combines with J gene TRBJ1-6; no clear D gene. Trimming cost V 6 bases and J 8 bases, with 14 bases left between them. The CDR3 length is 14 residues. Germline-derived CDR1 and CDR2 are LNHDA and SQIVND (reference sequence). CDR3 bases: TGTGCCAGTAGATATGCCGGCGATTATTCACCCCTCCACTTT. This sequence encodes CASRYAGDYSPLHF.

The genes are TRBV28 and TRBJ2-7; D not certain. Trimming pared 2 bases from V and 6 bases from J, leaving 11 bases between. Per germline, CDR1 MDHEN and CDR2 SYDVKM. This CDR3 is built from 13 residues. The CDR3 DNA reads TGTGCCAGCAGTTTACGGGTTCCCCCCGAGCAGTACTTC. It is translated as CASSLRVPPEQYF. The full variable domain, rest sourced from reference TRBV28 and TRBJ2-7, is DVKVTQSSRYLVKRTGEKVFLECVQDMDHENMFWYRQDPGLGLRLIYFSYDVKMKEKGDIPEGYSVSREKKERFSLILESASTNQTSMYLCASSLRVPPEQYFGPGTRLTVT.